This TCR beta chain is drawn from a study of T cells in Graves' hyperthyroidism and ophthalmopathy. Study-wide findings and caveats: Stable hyperthyroidism was separated from ophthalmopathy by a model based on 13 V-J features. The blood repertoire included most of the expanded thyroid clonotypes above 0.001.

The CDR3 is 17 residues long. Trimming left V 4 bases short and J 5 bases short, with 24 bases between. Per germline, CDR1 SGDLS and CDR2 YYNGEE. A note on this clonotype: What it binds is unknown.

There were TCR beta CDR3 regions amplified from RNA transcripts. TCR CDR3 regions were first amplified by RT-PCR with HTBI primers. TCRdb itself ran the multiplex PCR reads through MiXCR, one entry per CDR3 protein. The sample holds some 460,000 distinct CDR3 sequences, 15% to 19% seen once. Uncontrolled infections, other autoimmune diseases, pregnancy or lactation led to exclusion of patients. Using around 10 ml of fresh peripheral blood, PBMCs were prepared. The genes are TRBV9 and TRBJ1-1, with D possibly being TRBD1 (6 bases). The clonotype was recovered from a woman aged 18-35 years with Graves' hyperthyroidism. Sequencing was carried out using blood. This chain's CDR3 is CASSPRGGARGWTEAFF. The CDR3 nucleotides are TGTGCCAGCAGCCCTCGAGGGGGGGCTAGGGGGTGGACTGAAGCTTTCTTT.